Ten or more counts support the clone carrying this T cell receptor (beta chain). Library preparation (for TCRbeta) was performed with unique molecular identifiers. One entry per CDR3 protein results from TCRdb running MiXCR on the PCR reads. Here the sample spans hundreds of thousands of distinct CDR3 sequences, roughly 15% being singletons. CDR1 and CDR2 from the germline V gene are SGHVS and FQNEAQ. CDR3 length: 13 residues. The V gene end was trimmed by 5 bases and the J gene end by 12 bases; junction bases not matched to a gene: 7. This specimen comes from a study of T-cell reconstitution after alpha-beta-depleted transplantation in children.

The sequence was obtained from a male patient aged 2 to 10 who had a stem cell transplant for acute lymphoblastic leukemia, so the T cells may come from the graft donor. J is TRBJ2-1 and V is TRBV7-8; 10 nucleotides align to TRBD1. The input for sequencing was PBMCs, mostly from graft donor cells, taken 360 days after TCRalphabeta/CD19-depleted stem cell transplant. DNA for the CDR3: TGTGCCAGCAGCCCGGGACAGGGGAAGTGGCAGTTCTTC. Protein sequence: CASSPGQGKWQFF.